The T cell receptor beta chain under discussion was sequenced for a study of T cells after yellow fever vaccination (dated by TCRdb to between 2019 and 2020). For the study in its entirety: The SMART-Seq v4 Ultra Low Input RNA kit was used to prepare libraries from fractions with low cell numbers. To follow T-cell clones before and after both primary and booster YFV17D yellow fever vaccination, bulk TCR alpha and beta repertoires underwent longitudinal sequencing. Two healthy male donors made up the cohort, one aged 18 to 30 years and the other aged 30 to 40 years. Blood samples were taken at several timepoints before and after primary and secondary immunization, and bulk PBMC replicates and cell subsets were isolated. Broader findings and caveats from the paper: The secondary T-cell response was weaker than the primary response but faster, peaking on day 5 instead of day 15. A small fraction of clonotypes appeared in both the CD4 and CD8 compartments, likely as a result of convergent recombination. Computational filtering was needed because FACS-sorted repertoires could contain abundant contaminating clonotypes from the bulk population. Because the study included only two donors, the extent to which the findings can be generalized is limited. After the booster, most of the clones that had expanded following primary vaccination were detected again (almost 98% of CD4 and 80% to 90% of CD8), which suggests that memory was broadly maintained.

TCR cDNA was synthesized by 5'RACE template switching, which introduced a universal primer site and unique molecular identifiers. Priming of cDNA synthesis was performed from both the TCR alpha and TCR beta constant segments. Library amplification involved two PCR steps, and the second step added sample barcodes and sequencing adapters. Sequencing of the libraries was done on either Illumina HiSeq 2500 (2x100 bp) or NovaSeq (2x150 bp). In the authors' own workflow: Demultiplexing of reads and collapsing into UMI consensus sequences were performed with MIGEC, and V(D)J alignment was carried out with MiXCR. Vaccine-responding clonotypes were identified with edgeR using replicate PBMC samples, with FDR below 0.01 and a log2 fold change above 5 up to day 15 being required. Each bulk clonotype was labeled CD4 or CD8 based on which sequenced repertoire, CD4 or CD8, contained the clonotype at higher abundance. TCRdb reanalyzed the raw reads on its own, using fastp at Q25 for trimming and MiXCR for clone calling, and kept in-frame beta chains. One record per CDR3 amino acid sequence lists the most common genes and DNA. The V and J calls reflect TCRdb's pipeline rather than the authors' work. This sample is represented by over 110,000 distinct CDR3 sequences; roughly 8% of them were singletons. Roughly 0.77% of the sample comes from the top ten.

The treatment or condition tag for this specimen amounts to: live attenuated yellow fever vaccine strain. PBMCs were isolated from peripheral blood using a standard Ficoll-Paque protocol. Dynabeads CD4 and CD8 positive selection kits were used to isolate the CD4 and CD8 T-cell fractions. TriZol was used to extract RNA from bulk PBMCs, CD4 and CD8 fractions, and dextramer-positive and dextramer-negative fractions. Taken from the germline V gene (reference sequence), the CDR1 and CDR2 loops are DFQATT and SNEGSKA. V lost 5 bases and J lost 2 bases, and the count of bases not matched to a germline gene is 5. Counting both end residues, the CDR3 totals 14 amino acids. Left in the record is the CDR3 DNA by itself, 42 bases read in frame from the first base. As concerns this clonotype: What this receptor recognizes is not known. This may come from a read error, since a much larger clone is one base off. Since no conserved phenylalanine or tryptophan closes the CDR3, a read error is the likely cause.

This clonotype originated in a man under 40 who received the YFV17D yellow fever vaccine. This chain is built from TRBV20-1 and TRBJ2-1; a stretch of 8 junction bases matches TRBD2. This specimen was CD4+ T cells sorted from PBMCs, taken 5 days after the yellow fever booster vaccination. The CDR3: CSAGTSSAYNEQFS. The DNA sequence reads TGCAGTGCTGGGACTAGTAGCGCCTACAATGAGCAGTTCTCC.